This record concerns one T cell receptor (beta chain) sequence. The sample originates from a study of blood T cell repertoires in COVID-19. The CDR3 length is 14 residues. With V trimmed by 0 bases and J by 3 bases, 1 base remained unmatched. Germline-derived CDR1 and CDR2 are SGHKS and YYEKEE (reference sequence). Assay: immunoSEQ multiplex PCR; the TCRdb copy retains only in-frame clones and omits some. The sample consists of approximately 170,000 clones, around 83% of them appearing once. The specimen sequenced was PBMCs or T cells enriched from blood (not recorded which). The sequence came from a woman aged 45-65 years in a cohort exposed to, infected with or recovered from COVID-19 (not recorded which). The genes are TRBV5-5 and TRBJ2-5; 8 bases line up with TRBD1. The CDR3 DNA reads as TGTGCCAGCAGCTTGGGACAGGGGAAAGAGACCCAGTACTTC. Encoded protein: CASSLGQGKETQYF.